This T cell receptor beta chain was found in a study of blood T cell repertoires in COVID-19. Study as a whole: From T cells, B-cell-depleted T cells, or PBMCs came the material, which was cDNA or gDNA.

Per the original methods: Amplification of reference gene primers was used by the study to estimate nucleated cell counts. Repertoires were generated with immunoSEQ multiplex PCR, while TCRdb's copy carries only in-frame clones and drops some. The V and J calls and the clone size are those of that table, but D and trimming were determined from the DNA. The data contain 200,000 to 250,000 clones, 75% to 90% of them singletons. Individuals aged roughly 18 to 100 years were recruited from 24 US areas. Exposed study participants had met a COVID-19 case within 2 weeks before entry. V dropped 1 base and J dropped 2 bases, with 12 bases sitting between them. The CDR3 runs to 15 residues. CDR1 LGHDT and CDR2 YNNKEL come from the germline V gene (reference sequence).

The TCR was taken from a woman in her thirties who had been exposed to COVID-19. Sequencing input: PBMCs or T cells enriched from blood (not recorded which). V is TRBV3-1 (or the pseudogene TRBV3-2) and J is TRBJ2-7, with D maybe TRBD1 (6 bases). The CDR3: CASSQGPQGPYEQYF. For the CDR3, the DNA is TGTGCCAGCAGCCAAGGGCCACAGGGCCCCTACGAGCAGTACTTC.